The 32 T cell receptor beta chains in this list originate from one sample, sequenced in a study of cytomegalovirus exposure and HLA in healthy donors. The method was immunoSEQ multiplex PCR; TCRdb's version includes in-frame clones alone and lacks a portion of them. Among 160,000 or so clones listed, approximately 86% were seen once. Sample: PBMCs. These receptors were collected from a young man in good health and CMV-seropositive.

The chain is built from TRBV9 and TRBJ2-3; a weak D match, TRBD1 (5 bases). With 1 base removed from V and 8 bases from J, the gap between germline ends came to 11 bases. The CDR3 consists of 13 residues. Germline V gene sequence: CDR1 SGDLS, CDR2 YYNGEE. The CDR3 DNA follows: TGTGCCAGCAGCGTAACGACAGCCGGTACGCAGTATTTT. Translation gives CASSVTTAGTQYF.

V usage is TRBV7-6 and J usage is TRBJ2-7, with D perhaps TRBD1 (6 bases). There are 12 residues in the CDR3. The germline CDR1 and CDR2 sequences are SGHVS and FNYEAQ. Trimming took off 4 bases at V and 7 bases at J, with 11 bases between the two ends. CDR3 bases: TGTGCCAGCAGCTCAGGGGCGAGGGAGCAGTACTTC. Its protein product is CASSSGAREQYF.

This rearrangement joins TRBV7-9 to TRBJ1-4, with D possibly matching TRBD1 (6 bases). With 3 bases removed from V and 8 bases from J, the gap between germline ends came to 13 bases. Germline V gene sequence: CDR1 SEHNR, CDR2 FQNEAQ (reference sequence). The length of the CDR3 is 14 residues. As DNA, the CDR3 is TGTGCCAGCAGCTTCAGGGGCTCCGGCGAAAAACTGTTTTTT. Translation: CASSFRGSGEKLFF.

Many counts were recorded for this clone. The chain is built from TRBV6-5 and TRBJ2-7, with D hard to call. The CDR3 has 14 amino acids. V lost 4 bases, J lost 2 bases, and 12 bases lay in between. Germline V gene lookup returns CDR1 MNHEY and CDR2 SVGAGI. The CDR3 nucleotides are TGTGCCAGCAGTTTCAATACAGCTACCTACGAGCAGTACTTC. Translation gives CASSFNTATYEQYF.

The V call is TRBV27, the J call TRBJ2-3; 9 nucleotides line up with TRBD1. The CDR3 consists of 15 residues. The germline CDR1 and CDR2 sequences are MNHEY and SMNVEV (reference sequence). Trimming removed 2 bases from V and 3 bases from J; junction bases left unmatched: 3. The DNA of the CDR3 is TGTGCCAGCAGTTTAACCGGGACAGGGACAGATACGCAGTATTTT. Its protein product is CASSLTGTGTDTQYF.

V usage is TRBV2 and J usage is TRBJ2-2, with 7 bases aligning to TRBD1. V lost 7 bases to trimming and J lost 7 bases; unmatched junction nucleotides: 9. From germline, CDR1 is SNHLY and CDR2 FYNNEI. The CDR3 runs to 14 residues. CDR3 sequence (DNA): TGTGCCAGCACCCGACAGGGTGGAGGCGGGGAGCTGTTTTTT. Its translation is CASTRQGGGGELFF.

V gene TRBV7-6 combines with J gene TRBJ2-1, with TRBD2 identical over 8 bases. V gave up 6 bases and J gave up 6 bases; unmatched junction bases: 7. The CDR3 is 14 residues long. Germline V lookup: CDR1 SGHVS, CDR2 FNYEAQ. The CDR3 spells CASRSLAGFNEQFF. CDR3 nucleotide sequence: TGTGCCAGCAGGTCGCTAGCGGGTTTCAATGAGCAGTTCTTC. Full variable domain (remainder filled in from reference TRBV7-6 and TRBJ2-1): GAGVSQSPRYKVTKRGQDVALRCDPISGHVSLYWYRQALGQGPEFLTYFNYEAQQDKSGLPNDRFSAERPEGSISTLTIQRTEQRDSAMYRCASRSLAGFNEQFFGPGTRLTVL.

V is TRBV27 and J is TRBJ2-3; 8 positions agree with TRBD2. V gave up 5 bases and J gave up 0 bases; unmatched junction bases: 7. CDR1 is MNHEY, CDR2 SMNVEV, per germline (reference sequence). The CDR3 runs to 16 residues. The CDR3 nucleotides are TGTGCCAGCAGTCTCAGGACTAGCCGAAGCACAGATACGCAGTATTTT. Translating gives CASSLRTSRSTDTQYF.

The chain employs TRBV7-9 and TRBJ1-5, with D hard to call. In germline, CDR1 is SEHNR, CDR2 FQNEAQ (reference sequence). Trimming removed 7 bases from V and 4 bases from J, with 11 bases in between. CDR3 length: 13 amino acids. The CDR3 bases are TGTGCCAGCACCGCTGGCTGGAATCAGCCCCAGCATTTT. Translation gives CASTAGWNQPQHF.

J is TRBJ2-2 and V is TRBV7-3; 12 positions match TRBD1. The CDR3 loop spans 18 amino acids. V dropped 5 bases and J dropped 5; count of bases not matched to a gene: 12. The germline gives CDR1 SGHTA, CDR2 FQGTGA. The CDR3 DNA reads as TGTGCCAGCAGCCCCCGAGGCGGGACAGGGGGCACTACCGGGGAGCTGTTTTTT. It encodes CASSPRGGTGGTTGELFF.

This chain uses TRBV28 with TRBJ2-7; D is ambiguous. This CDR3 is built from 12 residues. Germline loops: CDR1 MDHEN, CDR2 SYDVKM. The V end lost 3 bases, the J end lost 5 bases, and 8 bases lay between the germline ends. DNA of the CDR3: TGTGCCAGCAGTTTGAGAAGCGACGAGCAGTACTTC. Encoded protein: CASSLRSDEQYF.

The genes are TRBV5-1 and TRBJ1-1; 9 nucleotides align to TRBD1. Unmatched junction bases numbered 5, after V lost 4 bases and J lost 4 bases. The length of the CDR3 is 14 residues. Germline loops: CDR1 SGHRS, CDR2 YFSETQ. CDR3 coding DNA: TGCGCCAGCAGCGAACAGGGGGCTGGCACTGAAGCTTTCTTT. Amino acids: CASSEQGAGTEAFF.

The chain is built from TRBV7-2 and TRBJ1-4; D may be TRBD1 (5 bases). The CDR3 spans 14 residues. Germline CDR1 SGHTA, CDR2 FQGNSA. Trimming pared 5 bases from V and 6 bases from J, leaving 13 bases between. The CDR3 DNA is TGTGCCAGCAGCATCAGGACACGGGATGAAAAACTGTTTTTT. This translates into CASSIRTRDEKLFF.

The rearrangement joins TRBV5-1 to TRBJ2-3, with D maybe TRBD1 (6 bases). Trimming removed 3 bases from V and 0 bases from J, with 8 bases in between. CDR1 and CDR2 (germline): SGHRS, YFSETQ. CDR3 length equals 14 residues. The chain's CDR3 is CASSYGQSTDTQYF. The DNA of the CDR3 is TGCGCCAGCAGCTACGGACAGAGCACAGATACGCAGTATTTT.

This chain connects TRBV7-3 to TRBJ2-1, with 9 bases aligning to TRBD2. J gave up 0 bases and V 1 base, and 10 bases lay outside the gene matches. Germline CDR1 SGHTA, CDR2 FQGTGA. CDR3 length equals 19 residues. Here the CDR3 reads CASSLRGLAGIGSYNEQFF. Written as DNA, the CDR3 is TGTGCCAGCAGCTTAAGGGGGCTAGCGGGGATCGGCTCCTACAATGAGCAGTTCTTC.

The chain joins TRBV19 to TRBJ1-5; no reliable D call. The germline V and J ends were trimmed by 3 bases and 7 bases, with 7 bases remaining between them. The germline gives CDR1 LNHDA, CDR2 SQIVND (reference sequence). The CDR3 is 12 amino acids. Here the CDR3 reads CASSMRFQPQHF. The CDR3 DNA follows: TGTGCCAGTAGTATGAGGTTCCAGCCCCAGCATTTT.

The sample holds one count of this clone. The CDR3 DNA follows: TGTGCCAGCAGAAAAGGGGGCTTGGAGTATGGCTACACCTTC. Translating it yields CASRKGGLEYGYTF. The chain has TRBV5-6 and TRBJ1-2; 7 nucleotides line up with TRBD1. With V trimmed by 5 bases and J by 5 bases, 9 bases remained unmatched. This CDR3 has 14 residues. Germline values: CDR1 SGHDT, CDR2 YYEEEE.

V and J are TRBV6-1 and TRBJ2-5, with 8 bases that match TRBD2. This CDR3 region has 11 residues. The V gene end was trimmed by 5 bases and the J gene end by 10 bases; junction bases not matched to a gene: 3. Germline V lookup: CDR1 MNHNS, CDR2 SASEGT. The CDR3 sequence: CASSPGGIQYF. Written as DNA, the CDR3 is TGTGCCAGCAGTCCGGGAGGGATCCAGTACTTC.

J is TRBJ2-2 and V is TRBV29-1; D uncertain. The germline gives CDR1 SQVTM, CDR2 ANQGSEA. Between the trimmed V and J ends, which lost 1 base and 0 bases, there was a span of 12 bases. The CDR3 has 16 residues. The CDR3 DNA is TGCAGCGTTGAAGCAGGCCTCGCCTCGAACACCGGGGAGCTGTTTTTT. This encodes CSVEAGLASNTGELFF.

CDR3 residues: CASSIATGVDYGYTF. The DNA of the CDR3 is TGTGCCAGTAGTATTGCCACCGGGGTTGACTATGGCTACACCTTC. This chain links TRBV19 with TRBJ1-2; D call uncertain. CDR1 is LNHDA and CDR2 is SQIVND in the germline V gene (reference sequence). The CDR3 extends over 15 amino acids. V was cut by 3 bases and J by 3 bases, with 14 bases left in between.

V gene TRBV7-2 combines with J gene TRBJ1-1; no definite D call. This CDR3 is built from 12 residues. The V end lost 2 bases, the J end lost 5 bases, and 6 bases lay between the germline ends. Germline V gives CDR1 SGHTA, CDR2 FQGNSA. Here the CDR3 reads CASSLSLTEAFF. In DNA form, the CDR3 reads TGTGCCAGCAGCTTAAGCTTAACTGAAGCTTTCTTT.

The CDR3 here is CASSSGLAGASRVETQYF. CDR3 DNA: TGTGCCAGCAGCTCGGGACTAGCGGGGGCCTCGAGGGTGGAGACCCAGTACTTC. V gene TRBV7-9 combines with J gene TRBJ2-5, with 14 nucleotides matching TRBD2. The CDR3 sequence is 18 residues long. The V gene end was trimmed by 4 bases and the J gene end by 5 bases; junction bases not matched to a gene: 12. Germline CDR1 and CDR2: SEHNR and FQNEAQ (reference sequence).

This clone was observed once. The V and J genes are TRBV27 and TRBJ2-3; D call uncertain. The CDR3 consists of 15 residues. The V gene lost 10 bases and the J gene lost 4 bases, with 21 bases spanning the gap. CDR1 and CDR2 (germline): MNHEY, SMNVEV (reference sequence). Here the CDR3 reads CATSENEVAPDTQYF. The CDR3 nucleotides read TGTGCCACCTCCGAAAATGAGGTTGCCCCAGATACGCAGTATTTT.

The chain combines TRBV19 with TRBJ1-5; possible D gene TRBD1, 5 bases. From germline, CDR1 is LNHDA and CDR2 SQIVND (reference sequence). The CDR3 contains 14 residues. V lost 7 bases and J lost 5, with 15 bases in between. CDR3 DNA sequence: TGTGCCAGTAAGGAGGGGCGCGTGGATCAGCCCCAGCATTTT. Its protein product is CASKEGRVDQPQHF.

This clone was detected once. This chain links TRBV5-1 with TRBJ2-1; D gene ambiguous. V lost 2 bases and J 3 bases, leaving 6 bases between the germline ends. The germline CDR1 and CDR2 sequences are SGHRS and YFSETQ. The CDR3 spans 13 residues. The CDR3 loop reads CASSLQVYNEQFF. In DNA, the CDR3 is TGCGCCAGCAGCTTACAAGTCTACAATGAGCAGTTCTTC.

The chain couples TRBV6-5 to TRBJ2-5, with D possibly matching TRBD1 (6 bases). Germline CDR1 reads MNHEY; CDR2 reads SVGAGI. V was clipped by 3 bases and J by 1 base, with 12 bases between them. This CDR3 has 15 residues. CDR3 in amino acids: CASSYSYRVQETQYF. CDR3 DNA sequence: TGTGCCAGCAGTTATAGCTACAGGGTCCAAGAGACCCAGTACTTC.

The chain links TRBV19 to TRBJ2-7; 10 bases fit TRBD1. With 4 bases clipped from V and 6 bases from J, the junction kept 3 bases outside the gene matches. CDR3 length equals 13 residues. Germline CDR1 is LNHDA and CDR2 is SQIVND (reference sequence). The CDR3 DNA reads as TGTGCCAGTAGTACCGGGACAGGGGTCGAGCAGTACTTC. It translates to CASSTGTGVEQYF.

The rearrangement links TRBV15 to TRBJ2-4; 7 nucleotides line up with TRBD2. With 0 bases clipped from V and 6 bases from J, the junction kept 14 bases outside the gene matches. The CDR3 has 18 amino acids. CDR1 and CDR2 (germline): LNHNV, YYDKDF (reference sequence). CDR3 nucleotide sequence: TGTGCCACCAGCAGAGAAGCCGTGTTGGCAGGGAGGGGAAACATTCAGTACTTC. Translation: CATSREAVLAGRGNIQYF.

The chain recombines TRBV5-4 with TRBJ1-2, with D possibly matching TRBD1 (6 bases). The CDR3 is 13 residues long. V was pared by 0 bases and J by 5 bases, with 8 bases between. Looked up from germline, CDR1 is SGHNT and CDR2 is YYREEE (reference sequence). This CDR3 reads CASSLGQEYGYTF. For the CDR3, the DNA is TGTGCCAGCAGCTTGGGACAGGAATATGGCTACACCTTC.

CDR3 coding DNA: TGTGCCAGCAGCCCGACCCTGGCGGGTGCGAACACTGAAGCTTTCTTT. As protein: CASSPTLAGANTEAFF. V gene TRBV7-2 combines with J gene TRBJ1-1; D ambiguous. The V gene's germline CDR1 is SGHTA and CDR2 FQGNSA. Trimming cost V 5 bases and J 1 base, with 17 bases left between them. The CDR3 has 16 residues.

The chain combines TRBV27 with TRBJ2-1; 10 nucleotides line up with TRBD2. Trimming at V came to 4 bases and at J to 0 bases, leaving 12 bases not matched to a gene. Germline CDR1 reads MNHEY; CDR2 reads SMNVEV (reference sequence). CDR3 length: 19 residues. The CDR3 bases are TGTGCCAGCAGTTCGACCCCAGGACTAGCGGCCTTCTCCTACAATGAGCAGTTCTTC. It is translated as CASSSTPGLAAFSYNEQFF.

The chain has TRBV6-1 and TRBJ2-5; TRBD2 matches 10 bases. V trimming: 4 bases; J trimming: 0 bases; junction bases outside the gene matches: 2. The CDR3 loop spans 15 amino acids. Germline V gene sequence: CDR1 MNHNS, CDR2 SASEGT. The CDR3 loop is CASSGLAGDQETQYF. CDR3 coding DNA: TGTGCCAGCAGTGGGCTAGCGGGAGACCAAGAGACCCAGTACTTC.